This record looks at one TCR beta chain sequence and its context. Primers: 60 Vbeta forward and 13 Jbeta reverse. The assay was immunoSEQ multiplex PCR, and TCRdb's table has in-frame clones only and misses some. The listing contains about 92,000 clones. CDR3 length: 18 residues. Germline-derived CDR1 and CDR2 are LGHNT and FRNRAP. V shed 4 bases and J shed 4 bases, with 26 bases lying between them. This specimen comes from a study of cytomegalovirus exposure and HLA in healthy donors. The TCR originated in a man between 45 and 60 years old in good health and CMV-seropositive. Sequencing was performed on PBMCs. This chain connects TRBV12-5 to TRBJ2-7; TRBD2 is a possible D gene (5 bases). Here the CDR3 DNA reads TGTGCTAGTGGTTCCCTTAGGGAGCGGAGTTACGTTTTATACGAGCAGTACTTC. This sequence encodes CASGSLRERSYVLYEQYF.